The TCR beta chain described here comes from a study of vaccination effects on CD4 cells after COVID-19. Background on the study: Participants received two doses of either the BNT162b2 or mRNA-1273 vaccine.

The study, taken as a whole, reports: Clones from infection and from vaccination both contracted markedly late after vaccination. The study enrolled few convalescent patients and sampled no early post-infection timepoints.

Sequenced by immunoSEQ multiplex PCR; TCRdb stores in-frame clones only, minus some. The table shows some 26,000 clones, with approximately 73% occurring only once. Cells that had been cultured for approximately ten days were the source of isolated CD4+ T cells. IL-2 medium took the place of half the medium on both days 3 and 7. The V end lost 5 bases, the J end lost 2 bases, and 13 bases lay between the germline ends. Per germline, CDR1 SGHAT and CDR2 FQNNGV. The CDR3 length is 16 residues. Note on this clone: Its antigen is unidentified.

The source material was CD4+ T cells from PBMCs cultured without peptide, sampled before COVID-19 vaccination. V gene TRBV11-2 combines with J gene TRBJ1-6, with D perhaps matching TRBD1 (6 bases). The TCR originated in a human donor who received a COVID-19 vaccine. In DNA, the CDR3 is TGTGCCAGCAGCCACGTTACAGGGACCTATAATTCACCCCTCCACTTT. Translated, it gives CASSHVTGTYNSPLHF.